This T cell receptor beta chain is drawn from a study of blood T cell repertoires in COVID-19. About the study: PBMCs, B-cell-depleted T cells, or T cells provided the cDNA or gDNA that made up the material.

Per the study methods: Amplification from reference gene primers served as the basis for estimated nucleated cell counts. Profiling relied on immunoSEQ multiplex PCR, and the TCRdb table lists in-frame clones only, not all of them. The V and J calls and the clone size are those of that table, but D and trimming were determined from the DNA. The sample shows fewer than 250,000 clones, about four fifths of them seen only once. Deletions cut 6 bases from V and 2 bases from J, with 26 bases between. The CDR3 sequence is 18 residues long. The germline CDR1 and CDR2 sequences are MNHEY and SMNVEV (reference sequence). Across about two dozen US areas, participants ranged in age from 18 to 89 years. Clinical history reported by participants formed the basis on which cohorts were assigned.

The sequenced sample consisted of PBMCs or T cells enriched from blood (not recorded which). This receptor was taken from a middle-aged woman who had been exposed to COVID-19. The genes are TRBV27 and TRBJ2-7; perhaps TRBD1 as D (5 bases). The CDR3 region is CASSPAIYSTGHPYEQYF. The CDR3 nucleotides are TGTGCCAGCAGCCCAGCTATCTATAGTACAGGCCATCCCTACGAGCAGTACTTC.